This T cell receptor beta chain comes out of a study of spatial heterogeneity in lung cancer. Looking at the study overall: PBMC collected at follow-up were sequenced when available, a median of around 2 years after resection.

CDR1 is LNHDA, CDR2 SQIVND, per germline (reference sequence). The V end lost 2 bases, the J end lost 2 bases, and 12 bases lay between the germline ends. The CDR3 has 15 residues. A word on this clonotype: Its antigen is not identified.

Overall study findings and caveats: TCRs found ubiquitously expanded in tumor appeared in blood more at resection than at follow-up.

The time point denotes: blood at routine non-recurrence follow-up after resection. Whole RNA, isolated from tumor, nontumor lung or frozen PBMC, was sequenced without prior sorting. TCRdb itself ran the 5' RACE reads through MiXCR, one entry per CDR3 protein. The data contain more than 25,000 distinct CDR3 sequences, roughly 6% of them singletons. This receptor was obtained from a male donor with early-stage non-small cell lung cancer. This chain joins TRBV19 and TRBJ1-2, with D unclear. The sequencing here drew on PBMCs, taken at follow-up. DNA of the CDR3: TGTGCCAGTAGTATACGTCCGGCGTTAAACTATGGCTACACCTTC. It encodes CASSIRPALNYGYTF.